These 4 T cell receptor beta chains share one sample of origin, sequenced in a study of T cell responses to AZD1222 COVID-19 vaccine. Assay: immunoSEQ multiplex PCR; the TCRdb copy retains only in-frame clones and omits some. The sample holds approximately 220,000 clones, 85% to 95% seen once. The sequenced sample was peripheral blood, obtained on day 0 of MenACWY control vaccination. These receptor sequences come from an adult in good health.

The chain joins TRBV19 to TRBJ1-4, with TRBD1 matching over 8 bases. With 5 bases clipped from V and 8 bases from J, the junction kept 10 bases outside the gene matches. This CDR3 region has 15 residues. Germline V gene data show CDR1 as LNHDA and CDR2 as SQIVND (reference sequence). CDR3 loop: CASSPPTGGWEKLFF. Written as DNA, the CDR3 is TGTGCCAGTAGTCCGCCAACAGGGGGTTGGGAAAAACTGTTTTTT.

This clone was detected once. This sequence joins TRBV28 and TRBJ1-1; no reliable D call. Germline loops: CDR1 MDHEN, CDR2 SYDVKM. V lost 3 bases and J lost 2, with 7 bases in between. The CDR3 consists of 13 residues. The CDR3 DNA reads TGTGCCAGCAGTTTTACAGCAAACACTGAAGCTTTCTTT. Encoded protein: CASSFTANTEAFF.

The genes are TRBV15 and TRBJ2-5; D perhaps matches TRBD2 (6 bases). The CDR3 extends over 15 amino acids. The germline CDR1 and CDR2 sequences are LNHNV and YYDKDF (reference sequence). Between the trimmed V and J ends, which lost 5 bases and 4 bases, there was a span of 17 bases. The CDR3 protein is CATSGGLQPSETQYF. The DNA for the CDR3 is TGTGCCACCAGCGGGGGACTTCAACCTTCAGAGACCCAGTACTTC. The complete variable domain, with remaining parts taken from reference TRBV15 and TRBJ2-5, reads DAMVIQNPRYQVTQFGKPVTLSCSQTLNHNVMYWYQQKSSQAPKLLFHYYDKDFNNEADTPDNFQSRRPNTSFCFLDIRSPGLGDTAMYLCATSGGLQPSETQYFGPGTRLLVL.

The J gene is TRBJ2-2, the V gene TRBV6-2 or TRBV6-3; TRBD2 matches at 7 bases. The germline V gene encodes CDR1 MNHEY and CDR2 SVGEGT. This CDR3 contains 13 residues. Trimming removed 2 bases from V and 7 bases from J; junction bases left unmatched: 1. The CDR3: CASSYPGGGELFF. In nucleotides, the CDR3 is TGTGCCAGCAGTTACCCGGGAGGCGGGGAGCTGTTTTTT.